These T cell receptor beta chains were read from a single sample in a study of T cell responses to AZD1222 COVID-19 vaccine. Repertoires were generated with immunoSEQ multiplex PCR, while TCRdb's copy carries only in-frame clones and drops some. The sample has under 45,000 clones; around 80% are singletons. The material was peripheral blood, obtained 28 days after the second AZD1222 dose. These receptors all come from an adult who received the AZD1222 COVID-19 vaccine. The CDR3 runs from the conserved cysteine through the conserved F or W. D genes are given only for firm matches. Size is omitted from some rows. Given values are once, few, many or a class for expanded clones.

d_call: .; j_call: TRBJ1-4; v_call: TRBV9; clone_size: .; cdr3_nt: TGTGCCAGCAGCGTATCCGCCATGGCTGGTAATGAAAAACTGTTTTTT; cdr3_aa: CASSVSAMAGNEKLFF
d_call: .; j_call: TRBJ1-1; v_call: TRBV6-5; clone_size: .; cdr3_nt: TGTGCCAGCAGTACTCAACGGAGGGCCAACACTGAAGCTTTCTTT; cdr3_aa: CASSTQRRANTEAFF
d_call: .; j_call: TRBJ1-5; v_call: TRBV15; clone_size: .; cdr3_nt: TGTGCCACCAGAAGAGATCCAGGTACCGCCGGACCCCAGCATTTT; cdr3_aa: CATRRDPGTAGPQHF
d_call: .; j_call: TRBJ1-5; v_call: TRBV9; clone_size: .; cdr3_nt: TGTGCCAGCAGTGAAGGGTTGGGTAGCAATCAGCCCCAGCATTTT; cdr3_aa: CASSEGLGSNQPQHF
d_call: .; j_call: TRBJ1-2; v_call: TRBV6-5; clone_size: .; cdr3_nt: TGTGCCAGCAGTTCTCGGTCGGGGATAGGGAACTATGGCTACACCTTC; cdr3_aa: CASSSRSGIGNYGYTF
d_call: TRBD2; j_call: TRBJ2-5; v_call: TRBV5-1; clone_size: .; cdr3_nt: TGCGCCAGCAGCTTGGCGCTAGCGGGACAAGAGACCCAGTACTTC; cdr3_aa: CASSLALAGQETQYF
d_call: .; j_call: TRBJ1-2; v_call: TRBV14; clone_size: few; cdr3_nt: TGTGCCAGCAGCCAAGACTTGGGGGGAGGCTACACCTTC; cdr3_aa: CASSQDLGGGYTF
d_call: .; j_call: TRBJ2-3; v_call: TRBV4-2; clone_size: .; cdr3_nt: TGTGCCAGCAGCCCGACTGGGCTCACAGATACGCAGTATTTT; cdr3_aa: CASSPTGLTDTQYF
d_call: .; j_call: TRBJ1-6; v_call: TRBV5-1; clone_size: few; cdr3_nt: TGCGCCAGCAGCTTGTACGCCCTTTCACCCCTCCACTTT; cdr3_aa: CASSLYALSPLHF
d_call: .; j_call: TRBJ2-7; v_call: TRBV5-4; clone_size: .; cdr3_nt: TGTGCCAGCAGCGAACCGAGCGCCATGTCCCCCCAGCAGTACTTC; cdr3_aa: CASSEPSAMSPQQYF
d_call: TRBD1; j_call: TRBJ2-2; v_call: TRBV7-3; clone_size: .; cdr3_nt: TGTGCCAGCAGCCCTGGGACAGGGCGTAACGGGGAGCTGTTTTTT; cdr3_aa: CASSPGTGRNGELFF
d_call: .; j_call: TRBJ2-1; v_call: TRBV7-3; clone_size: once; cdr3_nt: TGTGCCAGCAGCCTGAGGGCAGTAGTGAATGAGCAGTTCTTC; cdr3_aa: CASSLRAVVNEQFF
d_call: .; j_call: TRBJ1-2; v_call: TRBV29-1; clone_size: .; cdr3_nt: TGCAGCGTTGAAGGGGGGGGACAAAGTAACTATGGCTACACCTTC; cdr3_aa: CSVEGGGQSNYGYTF
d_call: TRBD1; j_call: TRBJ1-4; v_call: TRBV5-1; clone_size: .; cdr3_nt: TGCGCCAGCAGCTTAGAACAGGGGGGAAAACTGTTTTTT; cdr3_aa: CASSLEQGGKLFF
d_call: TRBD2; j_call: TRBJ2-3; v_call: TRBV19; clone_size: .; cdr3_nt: TGTGCCAGTAGTATTGGAGTAGCGGGGGGAGATACGCAGTATTTT; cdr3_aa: CASSIGVAGGDTQYF
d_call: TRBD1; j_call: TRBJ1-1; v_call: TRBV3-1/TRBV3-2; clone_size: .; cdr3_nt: TGTGCCAGCAGCCAAGCCCGCGGGACAGGGGTGTCGGCTTTCTTT; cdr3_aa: CASSQARGTGVSAFF
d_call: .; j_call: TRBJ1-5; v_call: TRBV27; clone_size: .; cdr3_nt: TGTGCCAGCAGCGTCGGACGGCGGGATCAGCCCCAGCATTTT; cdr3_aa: CASSVGRRDQPQHF
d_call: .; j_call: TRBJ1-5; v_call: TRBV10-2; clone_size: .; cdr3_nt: TGCGCCAGCAGTCGAGGGGGAGAGGGTCAGCCCCAGCATTTT; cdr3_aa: CASSRGGEGQPQHF
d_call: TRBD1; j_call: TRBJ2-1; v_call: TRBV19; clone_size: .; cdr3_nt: TGTGCCAGTAACCCAGCTCCCGACAGGGGTGAGCAGTTCTTC; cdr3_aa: CASNPAPDRGEQFF
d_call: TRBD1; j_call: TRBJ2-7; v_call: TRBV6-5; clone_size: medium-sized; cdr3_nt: TGTGCCAGTGGGACAGGGAGTTCGTACGAGCAGTACTTC; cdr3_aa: CASGTGSSYEQYF
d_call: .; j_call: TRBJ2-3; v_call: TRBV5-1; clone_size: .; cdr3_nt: TGCGCCAGCAGCGACGGGACACCCAGCACAGATACGCAGTATTTT; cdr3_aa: CASSDGTPSTDTQYF
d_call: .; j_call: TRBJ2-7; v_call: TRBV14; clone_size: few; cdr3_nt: TGTGCCAGCAGCCGTGGGCCAGGGCCTACCTACGAGCAGTACTTC; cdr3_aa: CASSRGPGPTYEQYF
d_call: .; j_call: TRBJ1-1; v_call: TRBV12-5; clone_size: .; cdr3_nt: TGTGCTAGTCAGCTACAGGGATGGACTGAAGCTTTCTTT; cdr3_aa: CASQLQGWTEAFF
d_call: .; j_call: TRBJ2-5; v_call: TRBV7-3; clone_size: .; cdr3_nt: TGTGCCAGCAGCTTAGGAGTTGGGTACCAAGAGACCCAGTACTTC; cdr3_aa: CASSLGVGYQETQYF
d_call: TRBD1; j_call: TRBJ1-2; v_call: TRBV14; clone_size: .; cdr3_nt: TGCACACCATTATCCCGGACAGGGGGTCGTGGCTACACCTTC; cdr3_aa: CTPLSRTGGRGYTF
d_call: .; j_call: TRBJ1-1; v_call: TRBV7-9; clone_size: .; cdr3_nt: TGTGCCAGCAGCGAGAACACAATGGCCGCTACTGAAGCTTTCTTT; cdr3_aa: CASSENTMAATEAFF
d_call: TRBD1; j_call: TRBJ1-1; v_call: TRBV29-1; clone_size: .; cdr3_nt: TGCAGCGCGTGGGACAGGGGTTATGGAACTGAAGCTTTCTTT; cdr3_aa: CSAWDRGYGTEAFF